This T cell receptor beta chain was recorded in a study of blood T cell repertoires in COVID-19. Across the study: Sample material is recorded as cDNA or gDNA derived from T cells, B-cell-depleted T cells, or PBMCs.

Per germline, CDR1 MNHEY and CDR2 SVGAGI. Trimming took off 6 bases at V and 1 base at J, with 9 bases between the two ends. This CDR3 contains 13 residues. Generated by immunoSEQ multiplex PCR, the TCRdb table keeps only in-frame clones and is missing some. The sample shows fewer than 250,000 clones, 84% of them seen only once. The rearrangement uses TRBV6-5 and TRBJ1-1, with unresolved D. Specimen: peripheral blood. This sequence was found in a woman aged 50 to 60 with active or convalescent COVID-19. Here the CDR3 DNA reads TGTGCCAGCAGGGTCGGGTGGAACACTGAAGCTTTCTTT. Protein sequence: CASRVGWNTEAFF.